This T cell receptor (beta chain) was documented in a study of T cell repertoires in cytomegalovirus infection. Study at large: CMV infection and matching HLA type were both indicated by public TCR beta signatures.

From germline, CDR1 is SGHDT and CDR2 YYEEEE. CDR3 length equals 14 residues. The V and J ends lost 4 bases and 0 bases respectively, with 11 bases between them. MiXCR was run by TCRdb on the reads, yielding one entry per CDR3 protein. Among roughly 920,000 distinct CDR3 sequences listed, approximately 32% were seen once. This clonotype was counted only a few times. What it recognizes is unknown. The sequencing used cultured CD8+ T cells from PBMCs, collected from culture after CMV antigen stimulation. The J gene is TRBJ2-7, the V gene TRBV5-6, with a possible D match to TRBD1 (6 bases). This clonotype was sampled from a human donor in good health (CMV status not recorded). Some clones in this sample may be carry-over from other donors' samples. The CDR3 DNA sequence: TGTGCCAGCAGCGTGGACAGCCTCTCCTACGAGCAGTACTTC. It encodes CASSVDSLSYEQYF.